A single sample gave rise to the 14 T cell receptor beta chains below, sequenced in a study of T cell repertoires in ileal Crohn's disease. Assay used: immunoSEQ multiplex PCR; TCRdb lists only in-frame clones, some missing. The sample lists approximately 6,000 clones; less than 90% were seen once. What was sequenced was ileal tissue. These receptors all come from an adult with Crohn's disease.

The V and J genes are TRBV5-1 and TRBJ1-1, with D hard to call. The CDR3 length is 13 residues. Trimming stripped 4 bases from V and 1 base from J, with 8 bases between. The germline V gene encodes CDR1 SGHRS and CDR2 YFSETQ. The CDR3 DNA is TGCGCCAGCAGCCTAAGGTCGAACACTGAAGCTTTCTTT. This sequence encodes CASSLRSNTEAFF.

The gene calls are TRBV5-5 and TRBJ2-7, with D tentatively TRBD1 or TRBD2 (5 bases each). The CDR3 is made up of 14 amino acids. Trimming left V 0 bases short and J 2 bases short, with 9 bases between. Germline lookup yields CDR1 SGHKS and CDR2 YYEKEE (reference sequence). The CDR3, as DNA: TGTGCCAGCAGCTTGGTTCAGGGAGCCTACGAGCAGTACTTC. Its translation is CASSLVQGAYEQYF. Filled out from reference TRBV5-5 and TRBJ2-7, the complete variable domain reads DAGVTQSPTHLIKTRGQQVTLRCSPISGHKSVSWYQQVLGQGPQFIFQYYEKEERGRGNFPDRFSARQFPNYSSELNVNALLLGDSALYLCASSLVQGAYEQYFGPGTRLTVT.

The chain's CDR3 is CASSARRTSESNQPQHF. The CDR3 nucleotides are TGTGCCAGCAGTGCCAGACGGACCTCGGAGAGCAATCAGCCCCAGCATTTT. The chain recombines TRBV2 with TRBJ1-5; D unclear. The CDR3 spans 17 residues. Trimming cost V 4 bases and J 1 base, with 17 bases left between them. CDR1 is SNHLY, CDR2 FYNNEI, per germline.

The chain is built from TRBV11-2 and TRBJ1-6, with D tentatively TRBD1 (5 bases). V lost 5 bases, J lost 4 bases, and 15 bases lay in between. Germline loops: CDR1 SGHAT, CDR2 FQNNGV. There are 16 residues in the CDR3. The CDR3 bases are TGTGCCAGCAGCCGTCCCGGGACGGAATATAATTCACCCCTCCACTTT. Translating it yields CASSRPGTEYNSPLHF.

The V call is TRBV7-6, the J call TRBJ1-2; D unclear. CDR1 is SGHVS, CDR2 FNYEAQ, per germline. CDR3 length equals 13 residues. V was clipped by 5 bases and J by 0 bases, with 7 bases between them. The CDR3 here is CASSPSANYGYTF. CDR3 in DNA: TGTGCCAGCAGCCCCTCAGCTAACTATGGCTACACCTTC.

The chain links TRBV2 to TRBJ1-2; no definite D call. Germline CDR1 and CDR2: SNHLY and FYNNEI. Trimming removed 1 base from V and 4 bases from J, with 10 bases in between. This CDR3 is built from 14 residues. The DNA of the CDR3 is TGTGCCAGCAGTGAAGGGGATTGGGGCTATGGCTACACCTTC. Its protein is CASSEGDWGYGYTF.

The chain joins TRBV6-5 to TRBJ1-2, with D possibly matching TRBD1 (6 bases). V was cut by 7 bases and J by 0 bases, with 12 bases left in between. The CDR3 consists of 14 residues. CDR1 MNHEY and CDR2 SVGAGI come from the germline V gene. CDR3 sequence reads: CASTGAGANYGYTF. The CDR3 region has the DNA TGTGCCAGCACGGGGGCAGGGGCTAACTATGGCTACACCTTC.

This clone has a single count. The genes are TRBV18 and TRBJ2-6; D is unresolved. The CDR3 has 14 residues. Trimming stripped 4 bases from V and 0 bases from J, with 4 bases between. CDR1 and CDR2 from the germline V gene are KGHSH and LQKENI. The CDR3 region has the DNA TGTGCCAGCTCACAGGCCTCTGGGGCCAACGTCCTGACTTTC. It codes for CASSQASGANVLTF. Full variable domain (missing parts from reference TRBV18 and TRBJ2-6): NAGVMQNPRHLVRRRGQEARLRCSPMKGHSHVYWYRQLPEEGLKFMVYLQKENIIDESGMPKERFSAEFPKEGPSILRIQQVVRGDSAAYFCASSQASGANVLTFGAGSRLTVL.

This sequence joins TRBV18 and TRBJ2-7; 8 nucleotides line up with TRBD1. Per the germline V gene, CDR1 is KGHSH and CDR2 is LQKENI. This CDR3 spans 15 amino acids. V lost 4 bases, J lost 0 bases, and 5 bases stayed unmatched. This chain's CDR3 is CASSRDRQSSYEQYF. The CDR3 bases are TGTGCCAGCTCACGGGACAGGCAGAGCTCCTACGAGCAGTACTTC.

The V and J genes are TRBV2 and TRBJ2-2, with unresolved D. The CDR3 runs to 14 residues. The germline gives CDR1 SNHLY, CDR2 FYNNEI. V was shortened by 7 bases and J by 1 base, with 10 bases between the two germline ends. This chain's CDR3 is CASKANQNTGELFF. The DNA of the CDR3 is TGTGCCAGCAAAGCTAACCAGAACACCGGGGAGCTGTTTTTT.

This clone occurred a few times. This sequence joins TRBV5-6 and TRBJ1-2; D unresolved. Trimming took 9 bases from V and 2 from J, leaving 20 bases between them. The CDR3 sequence is 15 residues long. CDR1 is SGHDT and CDR2 is YYEEEE in the germline V gene. The CDR3 DNA reads as TGTGCCACCCAGCTTGAGGGAAGTCCCAACTATGGCTACACCTTC. Protein product: CATQLEGSPNYGYTF.

The J gene is TRBJ1-2, the V gene TRBV19, with no clear D. This CDR3 comprises 15 residues. Germline assignment: CDR1 LNHDA and CDR2 SQIVND (reference sequence). V was trimmed by 7 bases and J by 0 bases, leaving 15 bases between them. The CDR3 is CASTTQTGTNYGYTF. The CDR3 bases are TGTGCCAGTACTACCCAGACGGGGACTAACTATGGCTACACCTTC.

The chain employs TRBV5-1 and TRBJ1-1; TRBD1 is a possible D gene (5 bases). The germline V gene encodes CDR1 SGHRS and CDR2 YFSETQ. This CDR3 contains 12 residues. Trimming cost V 3 bases and J 6 bases, with 9 bases left between them. DNA for the CDR3: TGCGCCAGCAGCTCCCCGGGACCTGAAGCTTTCTTT. This sequence encodes CASSSPGPEAFF.

The chain combines TRBV7-8 with TRBJ2-7; a possible D gene is TRBD2 (6 bases). Trimming stripped 1 base from V and 4 bases from J, with 14 bases between. This CDR3 contains 15 residues. Germline CDR1 is SGHVS and CDR2 is FQNEAQ. The CDR3 sequence: CASSLVGGFTYEQYF. DNA of the CDR3: TGTGCCAGCAGCTTAGTCGGGGGATTCACATACGAGCAGTACTTC.